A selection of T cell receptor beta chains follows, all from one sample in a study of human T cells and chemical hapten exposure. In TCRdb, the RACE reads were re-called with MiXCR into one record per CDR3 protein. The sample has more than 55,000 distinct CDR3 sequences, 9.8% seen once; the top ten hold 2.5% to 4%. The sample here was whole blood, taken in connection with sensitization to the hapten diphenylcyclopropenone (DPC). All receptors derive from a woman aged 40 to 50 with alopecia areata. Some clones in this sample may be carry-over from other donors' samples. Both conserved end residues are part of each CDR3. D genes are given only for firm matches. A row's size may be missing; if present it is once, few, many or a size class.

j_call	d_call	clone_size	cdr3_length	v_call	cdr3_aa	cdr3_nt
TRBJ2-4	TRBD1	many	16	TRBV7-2	CASSFAQGSTKNIQYF	TGTGCCAGCAGCTTCGCACAGGGGTCTACCAAAAACATTCAGTACTTC
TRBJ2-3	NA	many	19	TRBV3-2	CASSLSASGWMPNTDTQYF	TGTGCCAGCAGCCTATCGGCAAGCGGGTGGATGCCCAACACAGATACGCAGTATTTT
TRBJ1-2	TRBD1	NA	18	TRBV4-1	CASSQDSGQREYSYGYTF	TGCGCCAGCAGCCAAGATTCGGGACAGAGGGAATACAGCTATGGCTACACCTTC
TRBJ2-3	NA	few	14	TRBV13	CASSLFGAPNTQYF	TGTGCCAGCAGCTTGTTCGGGGCTCCAAATACGCAGTATTTT
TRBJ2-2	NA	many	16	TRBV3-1	CASSPQKYITAGELFF	TGTGCCAGCAGCCCTCAGAAGTACATAACGGCCGGGGAGCTGTTTTTT
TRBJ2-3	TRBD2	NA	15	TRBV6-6	CASVNSGVNTDTQYF	TGTGCCAGCGTCAATAGCGGGGTCAACACAGATACGCAGTATTTT
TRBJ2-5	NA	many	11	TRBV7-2	CASSPKETQYF	TGTGCCAGCAGTCCTAAAGAGACCCAGTACTTC
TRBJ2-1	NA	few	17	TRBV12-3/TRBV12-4	CASSLAGLRAGRGEQFF	TGTGCCAGCAGTTTAGCGGGCCTTCGCGCGGGACGGGGTGAGCAGTTCTTC
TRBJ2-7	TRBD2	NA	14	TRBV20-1	CSATAGGESYEQYF	TGCAGTGCTACCGCCGGGGGGGAGAGCTACGAGCAGTACTTC
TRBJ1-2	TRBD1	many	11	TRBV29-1	CSGGQAADYTF	TGCAGCGGGGGACAGGCTGCGGACTACACCTTC
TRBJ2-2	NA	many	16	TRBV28	CASSFLRQGGAGELFF	TGTGCCAGCAGTTTCCTTCGGCAGGGGGGCGCCGGGGAGCTGTTTTTT
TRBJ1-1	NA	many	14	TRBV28	CASTRGPGNTEAFF	TGTGCCAGCACACGGGGGCCGGGAAACACTGAAGCTTTCTTT
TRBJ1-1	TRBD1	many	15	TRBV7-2	CASSLNRGLGTEAFF	TGTGCCAGCAGCCTGAACAGGGGGCTGGGGACTGAAGCTTTCTTT
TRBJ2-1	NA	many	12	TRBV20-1	CSARVRFGEQFF	TGCAGTGCTAGAGTGCGCTTCGGGGAGCAGTTCTTC